This TCR beta chain was sequenced during a study of regulatory T cells in long-lasting Graves disease. Arm-PCR of CDR3 regions and iRepertoire HTBI primers were the basis on which TCR beta libraries were built. TCRdb processed the multiplex PCR reads anew with MiXCR; each CDR3 protein has one entry. The data show about 470,000 distinct CDR3 sequences, with about 16% seen just once and 16% held by the top ten. Germline lookup yields CDR1 WNHNN and CDR2 SYGVQD (reference sequence). The CDR3 length is 13 residues. The ends lost 7 bases at V and 2 bases at J; junction bases unmatched: 4. Time point meaning: newly diagnosed GD, antithyroid drugs for less than 3 months. Isolated PBMC RNA provided the starting material for the TCR library. These data were likewise used in another study, on T cells in Graves' hyperthyroidism and ophthalmopathy.

The chain carries TRBV10-1 and TRBJ1-2, with 7 bases aligning to TRBD1. The source is a woman aged 25-40 years with Graves disease. The specimen was peripheral blood mononuclear cells (PBMCs), collected at new diagnosis, from a patient treated with antithyroid drugs. The CDR3 loop is CASIKGANYGYTF. The DNA of the CDR3 is TGCGCCAGCATTAAGGGGGCGAACTATGGCTACACCTTC.